These 5 T cell receptor beta chains were sequenced from one sample in a study of T cells in Graves' hyperthyroidism and ophthalmopathy. Template material for amplifying TCR beta CDR3 regions consisted of RNA transcripts. HTBI primers were the set used in a first-round RT-PCR of the TCR CDR3. TCRdb used MiXCR to reprocess the multiplex PCR reads, holding one entry per CDR3 protein. Of 370,000 or so distinct CDR3 sequences in the sample, around a sixth were seen once. The material sequenced was blood. Receptors were obtained from a woman in her late teens or twenties with Graves' hyperthyroidism that later progressed to Graves' ophthalmopathy.

The rearrangement links TRBV10-2 to TRBJ2-7; the D gene is possibly TRBD2 (6 bases). This CDR3 spans 13 amino acids. CDR1 is WSHSY, CDR2 SAAADI, per germline. V was trimmed by 7 bases and J by 3 bases, leaving 13 bases between them. As DNA, the CDR3 is TGCGCCAGCATGGCGGGATTCAACTACGAGCAGTACTTC. The encoded protein is CASMAGFNYEQYF.

This clonotype was picked up many times. The genes are TRBV2 and TRBJ2-1; D gene unclear. CDR1 is SNHLY, CDR2 FYNNEI, per germline. The CDR3 covers 16 residues. The V end lost 6 bases, the J end lost 0 bases, and 15 bases lay between the germline ends. The chain's CDR3 is CASSTSWDYSYNEQFF. The CDR3, as DNA: TGTGCCAGCAGCACCTCTTGGGATTACTCCTACAATGAGCAGTTCTTC.

In this sample, this clonotype turned up many times. V is TRBV3-1 and J is TRBJ2-3, with D hard to call. CDR1 LGHDT and CDR2 YNNKEL come from the germline V gene (reference sequence). This CDR3 has 14 residues. V lost 1 base and J lost 4, with 9 bases in between. The CDR3 coding sequence is TGTGCCAGCAGCCAAGGCCAGCCAGCAGATACGCAGTATTTT. It codes for CASSQGQPADTQYF.

This clonotype showed up many times. This chain uses TRBV3-1 with TRBJ2-5, with 8 bases fitting TRBD2. Germline CDR1 is LGHDT and CDR2 is YNNKEL (reference sequence). The CDR3 runs to 13 residues. V was pared by 6 bases and J by 4 bases, with 4 bases of the junction left unmatched. The CDR3 DNA follows: TGTGCCAGCAGAGCGGGAGTTGGAGAGACCCAGTACTTC. Amino acid sequence: CASRAGVGETQYF.

The chain carries TRBV27 and TRBJ2-1, with unresolved D. The germline V gene has CDR1 MNHEY and CDR2 SMNVEV (reference sequence). The CDR3 has 10 amino acids. Deletions cut 10 bases from V and 3 bases from J, with 4 bases between. CDR3 in DNA: TGTGCCACCTACTACAATGAGCAGTTCTTC. Its protein is CATYYNEQFF.